Shown below are 20 T cell receptor beta chains from a single sample sequenced in a study of graft-versus-host responses after intestinal transplantation. Profiling relied on immunoSEQ multiplex PCR, and the TCRdb table lists in-frame clones only, not all of them. The profile shows about 35,000 clones, approximately 96% of them singletons. The specimen comprised PBMCs, sampled 16 days after intestinal transplant. These receptors were obtained from a human patient who received an intestinal transplant, so some T cells may come from the graft donor.

The chain carries TRBV9 and TRBJ1-3; maybe TRBD1 (5 bases). Trimming removed 0 bases at V and 0 bases at J, with 10 bases between. Germline loops: CDR1 SGDLS, CDR2 YYNGEE. The length of the CDR3 is 16 residues. The CDR3 reads CASSVGSGGSGNTIYF. As DNA, the CDR3 is TGTGCCAGCAGCGTAGGGTCGGGGGGCTCTGGAAACACCATATATTTT.

For the CDR3, the DNA is TGTGCCAGCAGCCGCACTAGCGGGTATTCCTACGAGCAGTACTTC. Protein product: CASSRTSGYSYEQYF. The chain is built from TRBV14 and TRBJ2-7; 9 bases are shared with TRBD2. V was pared by 4 bases and J by 1 base, with 5 bases of the junction left unmatched. The CDR3 length is 15 residues. CDR1 is SGHDN, CDR2 FVKESK, per germline.

V is TRBV28 and J is TRBJ2-1, with 7 nucleotides matching TRBD1. J gave up 0 bases and V 6 bases, and 5 bases lay outside the gene matches. In germline, CDR1 is MDHEN, CDR2 SYDVKM. CDR3 length: 15 amino acids. The CDR3 DNA reads TGTGCCAGCAGCAGGGACAGCCCCTCCTACAATGAGCAGTTCTTC. As protein: CASSRDSPSYNEQFF.

The CDR3 nucleotides are TGTGCCAGCAGTGAGCGACGGGCAGGGAATCAGCCCCAGCATTTT. Protein: CASSERRAGNQPQHF. This sequence joins TRBV6-1 and TRBJ1-5, with a possible D match to TRBD1 (5 bases). Germline V gene lookup returns CDR1 MNHNS and CDR2 SASEGT. The CDR3 sequence is 15 residues long. The V gene lost 3 bases and the J gene lost 4 bases, with 13 bases spanning the gap.

V gene TRBV28 combines with J gene TRBJ1-1; D call uncertain. CDR1 MDHEN and CDR2 SYDVKM come from the germline V gene. There are 16 residues in the CDR3. V gave up 2 bases and J gave up 1 base, with 14 bases separating them. CDR3 protein: CASSLRIGRSNTEAFF. DNA of the CDR3: TGTGCCAGCAGTTTACGAATCGGGCGGTCGAACACTGAAGCTTTCTTT.

The V and J genes are TRBV4-1 and TRBJ2-7; 10 bases are a match to TRBD2. V trimming: 0 bases; J trimming: 4 bases; junction bases outside the gene matches: 6. The germline V gene encodes CDR1 MGHRA and CDR2 YSYEKL. This CDR3 has 16 residues. CDR3 sequence: CASSQDHPGLAYEQYF. The DNA of the CDR3 is TGCGCCAGCAGCCAAGATCACCCGGGACTAGCGTACGAGCAGTACTTC.

The V and J genes are TRBV15 and TRBJ2-7; D may match TRBD1 or TRBD2 (5 bases each). CDR3 length equals 14 residues. The germline V and J ends were trimmed by 9 bases and 1 base, with 16 bases remaining between them. CDR1 and CDR2 (germline): LNHNV, YYDKDF (reference sequence). Here the CDR3 reads CATTEGRQSYEQYF. CDR3 DNA sequence: TGTGCCACTACAGAGGGGAGACAGTCCTACGAGCAGTACTTC.

The chain is built from TRBV27 and TRBJ2-1; TRBD2 might be the D (5 bases). Between the trimmed V and J ends, which lost 2 bases and 3 bases, there was a span of 11 bases. The CDR3 is 15 residues long. From germline, CDR1 is MNHEY and CDR2 SMNVEV (reference sequence). Here the CDR3 DNA reads TGTGCCAGCAGTTTAATCAGAGGAGGCTACAATGAGCAGTTCTTC. Translation: CASSLIRGGYNEQFF.

This clone was seen only a few times. The V call is TRBV5-1, the J call TRBJ2-7; perhaps TRBD2 as D (7 bases). CDR1 and CDR2 from the germline V gene are SGHRS and YFSETQ. This CDR3 spans 13 amino acids. V lost 2 bases, J lost 6 bases, and 12 bases lay in between. The CDR3 nucleotides read TGCGCCAGCAGCTTCCAAGGGGGGGCCGAGCAGTACTTC. As protein: CASSFQGGAEQYF.

The chain has TRBV2 and TRBJ1-1; a possible D gene is TRBD1 (5 bases). Germline CDR1 and CDR2: SNHLY and FYNNEI. V was trimmed by 1 base and J by 0 bases, leaving 15 bases between them. The CDR3 extends over 17 amino acids. The CDR3 coding sequence is TGTGCCAGCAGTGAAGGGGGGACCGGTTATATGAACACTGAAGCTTTCTTT. Translating it yields CASSEGGTGYMNTEAFF.

CDR3 loop: CASGGDTGELFF. The CDR3 DNA sequence: TGTGCTAGTGGTGGGGACACCGGGGAGCTGTTTTTT. V and J are TRBV12-5 and TRBJ2-2; no clear D gene. Germline V gene sequence: CDR1 LGHNT, CDR2 FRNRAP. CDR3 length: 12 residues. V lost 5 bases and J lost 3, with 4 bases in between.

The chain combines TRBV5-1 with TRBJ2-6, with D uncertain. The ends were cut back, 1 base at V and 1 base at J, with 3 bases in the middle. The CDR3 is 14 residues long. Germline CDR1 and CDR2: SGHRS and YFSETQ. In DNA form, the CDR3 reads TGCGCCAGCAGCTTGCTTTCTGGGGCCAACGTCCTGACTTTC. As protein: CASSLLSGANVLTF.

The chain is built from TRBV19 and TRBJ1-5; tentative D call: TRBD1 (5 bases). This CDR3 region has 16 residues. Germline lookup yields CDR1 LNHDA and CDR2 SQIVND (reference sequence). Trimming removed 1 base at V and 3 bases at J, with 13 bases between. The CDR3 protein is CASSIVRLQDNQPQHF. DNA of the CDR3: TGTGCCAGTAGTATAGTCCGTTTACAGGACAATCAGCCCCAGCATTTT.

This rearrangement joins TRBV15 to TRBJ2-7; possibly TRBD1 for D (6 bases). V was pared by 0 bases and J by 3 bases, with 12 bases between. The CDR3 is 15 residues long. CDR1 is LNHNV and CDR2 is YYDKDF in the germline V gene (reference sequence). In DNA, the CDR3 is TGTGCCACCAGCAGAGATCTAGGACAGTTCTACGAGCAGTACTTC. Translating gives CATSRDLGQFYEQYF.

V and J are TRBV27 and TRBJ1-1, with unresolved D. The CDR3 has 14 residues. Looked up from germline, CDR1 is MNHEY and CDR2 is SMNVEV (reference sequence). Deletions cut 0 bases from V and 0 bases from J, with 5 bases between. The CDR3 sequence: CASSLSPMNTEAFF. The CDR3 DNA follows: TGTGCCAGCAGTTTATCCCCAATGAACACTGAAGCTTTCTTT.

This clone was seen only once. V usage is TRBV30 and J usage is TRBJ2-7; D is possibly TRBD2 (5 bases). Trimming took off 0 bases at V and 7 bases at J, with 13 bases between the two ends. The CDR3 is 13 amino acids. Germline-derived CDR1 and CDR2 are GTSNPN and SVGIG (reference sequence). CDR3 in amino acids: CAWSVLGGSEQYF. In DNA form, the CDR3 reads TGTGCCTGGAGTGTACTCGGAGGAAGTGAGCAGTACTTC.

The chain employs TRBV27 and TRBJ2-2, with D uncertain. With 2 bases removed from V and 8 bases from J, the gap between germline ends came to 6 bases. Germline CDR1 MNHEY, CDR2 SMNVEV (reference sequence). The CDR3 spans 12 residues. The CDR3 DNA follows: TGTGCCAGCAGTTTACCCAGAGGGGAGCTGTTTTTT. This sequence encodes CASSLPRGELFF.

The rearrangement uses TRBV28 and TRBJ2-7; D is possibly TRBD1 (5 bases). Trimming took 3 bases from V and 0 from J, leaving 15 bases between them. The CDR3 covers 16 residues. Germline CDR1 reads MDHEN; CDR2 reads SYDVKM. CDR3 residues: CASSFSFSDSSYEQYF. The CDR3, as DNA: TGTGCCAGCAGTTTTAGTTTCTCTGACAGCTCCTACGAGCAGTACTTC.

This clone occurred a few times. Sequence at one end of the junction differs from germline and may be a read error. This chain connects TRBV11-2 to TRBJ1-3; D might be TRBD1 (5 bases). This CDR3 is built from 12 residues. Germline CDR1 is SGHAT and CDR2 is FQNNGV. The CDR3 DNA sequence: TGTGCCAGCAGCTGGGGGGGGTGGACAACCCATTTT. Translating gives CASSWGGWTTHF.

The chain is built from TRBV27 and TRBJ2-5; D perhaps matches TRBD2 (6 bases). Germline V CDR1 and CDR2: MNHEY, SMNVEV (reference sequence). The CDR3 consists of 14 residues. Trimming took off 1 base at V and 7 bases at J, with 13 bases between the two ends. The CDR3 protein is CASSLYAGTVTQYF. CDR3 nucleotides: TGTGCCAGCAGTTTATACGCGGGAACTGTGACCCAGTACTTC.